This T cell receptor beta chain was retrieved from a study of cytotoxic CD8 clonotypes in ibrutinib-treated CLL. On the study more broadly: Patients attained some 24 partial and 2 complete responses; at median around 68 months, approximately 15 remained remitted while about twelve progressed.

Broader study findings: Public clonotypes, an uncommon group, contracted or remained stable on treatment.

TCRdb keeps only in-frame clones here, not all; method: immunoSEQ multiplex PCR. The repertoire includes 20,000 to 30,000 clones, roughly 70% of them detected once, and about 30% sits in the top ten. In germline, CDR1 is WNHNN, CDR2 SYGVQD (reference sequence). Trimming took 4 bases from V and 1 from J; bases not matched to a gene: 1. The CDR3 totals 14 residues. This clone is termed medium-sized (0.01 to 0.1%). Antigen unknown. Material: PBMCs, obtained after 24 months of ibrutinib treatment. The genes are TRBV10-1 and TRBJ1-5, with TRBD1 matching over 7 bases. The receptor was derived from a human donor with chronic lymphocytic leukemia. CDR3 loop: CASSATGSNQPQHF. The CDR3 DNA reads TGCGCCAGCAGTGCGACAGGGAGCAATCAGCCCCAGCATTTT.